This T cell receptor (beta chain) appears in the sequencing data of a study of blood T cell repertoires in COVID-19. Study-wide background: Sites across the United States, Italy and Spain contributed samples from acute and convalescent COVID-19.

TCRdb's copy holds only in-frame clones and misses some; the assay was immunoSEQ multiplex PCR. The sample shows around 200,000 clones, roughly four fifths of them seen only once. The CDR3 totals 14 residues. The germline CDR1 and CDR2 sequences are MNHEY and SVGAGI. V lost 4 bases and J 4 bases, leaving 13 bases between the germline ends. Only one count was recorded for this clone. This clonotype was obtained from a woman between 45 and 60 years old with acute or convalescent COVID-19. The sample comprised peripheral blood. The genes are TRBV6-5 and TRBJ1-1; perhaps TRBD1 as D (5 bases). CDR3 nucleotides: TGTGCCAGCAGTTTCAGGGCCGGTCGCACTGAAGCTTTCTTT. The encoded protein is CASSFRAGRTEAFF.